Presented here are 27 T cell receptor beta chains from one specimen sequenced in a study of blood T cell repertoires in COVID-19. This table comes from immunoSEQ multiplex PCR, and its TCRdb copy is limited to in-frame clones, with some not included. Of some 52,000 clones listed, less than 95% are singletons. The sequencing sample was made of peripheral blood. The receptors shown here come from a human donor in a cohort sampled during active COVID-19.

The chain couples TRBV18 to TRBJ2-4; TRBD2 agrees at 7 bases. The CDR3 contains 18 residues. Germline CDR1 is KGHSH and CDR2 is LQKENI. With 2 bases clipped from V and 1 base from J, the junction kept 11 bases outside the gene matches. The CDR3 DNA reads TGTGCCAGCTCACCAAGGTCGATCGGGGGGTCGGCCAAAAACATTCAGTACTTC. Its protein product is CASSPRSIGGSAKNIQYF. Full variable domain (rest looked up from reference TRBV18 and TRBJ2-4): NAGVMQNPRHLVRRRGQEARLRCSPMKGHSHVYWYRQLPEEGLKFMVYLQKENIIDESGMPKERFSAEFPKEGPSILRIQQVVRGDSAAYFCASSPRSIGGSAKNIQYFGAGTRLSVL.

This rearrangement joins TRBV5-1 to TRBJ2-2; a weak D match, TRBD2 (6 bases). Trimming took off 0 bases at V and 0 bases at J, with 12 bases between the two ends. The germline V gene encodes CDR1 SGHRS and CDR2 YFSETQ. The CDR3 loop spans 17 amino acids. Here the CDR3 reads CASSLAWGDTNTGELFF. The CDR3 region has the DNA TGCGCCAGCAGCTTGGCCTGGGGGGATACGAACACCGGGGAGCTGTTTTTT.

The gene calls are TRBV20-1 and TRBJ2-7, with D possibly being TRBD1 (6 bases). Trimming pared 6 bases from V and 6 bases from J, leaving 12 bases between. The CDR3 extends over 11 amino acids. Germline values: CDR1 DFQATT, CDR2 SNEGSKA (reference sequence). As DNA, the CDR3 is TGCAGTGCCGAAACAGGGATCGAGCAGTACTTC. Translating gives CSAETGIEQYF.

V usage is TRBV18 and J usage is TRBJ2-2, with 10 positions matching TRBD2. V was clipped by 5 bases and J by 0 bases; unmatched bases: 3. This CDR3 region has 16 residues. Looked up from germline, CDR1 is KGHSH and CDR2 is LQKENI. The CDR3: CASSALAGANTGELFF. The CDR3 nucleotides read TGTGCCAGCTCAGCCCTAGCGGGAGCGAACACCGGGGAGCTGTTTTTT.

The rearrangement links TRBV15 to TRBJ2-2, with D possibly being TRBD1 (6 bases). V lost 0 bases, J lost 6 bases, and 14 bases lay in between. Looked up from germline, CDR1 is LNHNV and CDR2 is YYDKDF (reference sequence). The length of the CDR3 is 16 residues. The CDR3 region is CATSRDEGGLSGELFF. The CDR3 nucleotides are TGTGCCACCAGCAGAGATGAAGGGGGTCTTTCCGGGGAGCTGTTTTTT.

The chain recombines TRBV30 with TRBJ2-7, with 7 bases fitting TRBD1. In germline, CDR1 is GTSNPN, CDR2 SVGIG (reference sequence). The J segment lost 0 bases and the V segment lost 8 bases, leaving 4 bases of the junction unmatched. This CDR3 has 12 residues. The DNA of the CDR3 is TGTGCCGGAACAGGGGACTCCTACGAGCAGTACTTC. It translates to CAGTGDSYEQYF. Variable domain in full (rest from reference TRBV30 and TRBJ2-7): SQTIHQWPATLVQPVGSPLSLECTVEGTSNPNLYWYRQAAGRGLQLLFYSVGIGQISSEVPQNLSASRPQDRQFILSSKKLLLSDSGFYLCAGTGDSYEQYFGPGTRLTVT.

This clone was seen once. This chain connects TRBV30 to TRBJ2-3, with D perhaps TRBD2 (5 bases). The CDR3 contains 13 residues. Germline V lookup: CDR1 GTSNPN, CDR2 SVGIG (reference sequence). Trimming left V 5 bases short and J 2 bases short, with 11 bases between. The CDR3 coding sequence is TGTGCCTGGGGTCGGGAAAACACAGATACGCAGTATTTT. This encodes CAWGRENTDTQYF.

CDR3 region: CASSLLWGGGDTEAFF. CDR3 in DNA: TGCGCCAGCAGCCTACTTTGGGGGGGCGGCGACACTGAAGCTTTCTTT. This sequence joins TRBV5-1 and TRBJ1-1, with D possibly TRBD1 on 6 matching bases. CDR1 SGHRS and CDR2 YFSETQ come from the germline V gene. Trimming took 4 bases from V and 3 from J, leaving 19 bases between them. The CDR3 has 16 amino acids.

V gene TRBV30 combines with J gene TRBJ2-1; D unresolved. This CDR3 is built from 13 residues. V shed 2 bases and J shed 9 bases, with 14 bases lying between them. Germline V CDR1 and CDR2: GTSNPN, SVGIG (reference sequence). DNA of the CDR3: TGTGCCTGGAGTCCCTCCCGGGTAGGTGAGCAGTTCTTC. As protein: CAWSPSRVGEQFF.

The J gene is TRBJ1-4, the V gene TRBV28, with unresolved D. From germline, CDR1 is MDHEN and CDR2 SYDVKM. V gave up 6 bases and J gave up 4 bases, with 6 bases separating them. This CDR3 has 12 residues. CDR3 sequence: CASREGNEKLFF. The CDR3, as DNA: TGTGCCAGCAGAGAGGGTAATGAAAAACTGTTTTTT.

This clone was picked up one time. The V call is TRBV7-9, the J call TRBJ1-2, with a tentative D call TRBD1 (5 bases). Trimming took 5 bases from V and 5 from J, leaving 24 bases between them. Germline CDR1 SEHNR, CDR2 FQNEAQ (reference sequence). This CDR3 region has 17 residues. In DNA, the CDR3 is TGTGCCAGCAGCCCCGTAGGAGGGGCACCGAACTGGTATGGCTACACCTTC. Translated: CASSPVGGAPNWYGYTF.

The V call is TRBV12-3 or TRBV12-4, the J call TRBJ2-7; tentative D call: TRBD1 (6 bases). This CDR3 spans 13 amino acids. Between the trimmed V and J ends, which lost 5 bases and 4 bases, there was a span of 12 bases. The CDR3, as DNA: TGTGCCAGCAGTCCCCGGGACATTTACGAGCAGTACTTC. Encoded protein: CASSPRDIYEQYF.

V and J are TRBV29-1 and TRBJ2-5, with 7 bases aligning to TRBD1. Trimming at V came to 1 base and at J to 5 bases, leaving 4 bases not matched to a gene. This CDR3 is 13 amino acids long. Germline assignment: CDR1 SQVTM and CDR2 ANQGSEA. Here the CDR3 reads CSVEGTGGETQYF. The CDR3 DNA sequence: TGCAGCGTTGAAGGGACAGGCGGGGAGACCCAGTACTTC.

The chain combines TRBV7-8 with TRBJ2-3, with a weak D call TRBD2 (5 bases). The V and J ends lost 0 bases and 0 bases respectively, with 10 bases between them. Germline-derived CDR1 and CDR2 are SGHVS and FQNEAQ. The CDR3 loop spans 16 amino acids. The CDR3 sequence is CASSLAGEFSTDTQYF. CDR3 DNA sequence: TGTGCCAGCAGCTTAGCTGGGGAGTTTAGCACAGATACGCAGTATTTT. Filled out from reference TRBV7-8 and TRBJ2-3, the complete variable domain reads GAGVSQSPRYKVAKRGQDVALRCDPISGHVSLFWYQQALGQGPEFLTYFQNEAQLDKSGLPSDRFFAERPEGSVSTLKIQRTQQEDSAVYLCASSLAGEFSTDTQYFGPGTRLTVL.

This rearrangement joins TRBV11-2 to TRBJ2-7, with 8 bases that match TRBD1. J was trimmed by 7 bases and V by 5 bases; bases with no gene match: 10. In germline, CDR1 is SGHAT, CDR2 FQNNGV. The CDR3 spans 14 residues. In DNA form, the CDR3 reads TGTGCCAGCAGCCCTCCCTTCGGACAGGGAGAGCAGTACTTC. This codes for CASSPPFGQGEQYF. The entire variable domain, with the rest obtained from reference TRBV11-2 and TRBJ2-7, is as follows: EAGVAQSPRYKIIEKRQSVAFWCNPISGHATLYWYQQILGQGPKLLIQFQNNGVVDDSQLPKDRFSAERLKGVDSTLKIQPAKLEDSAVYLCASSPPFGQGEQYFGPGTRLTVT.

The V gene is TRBV6-1, the J gene TRBJ1-2, with D possibly being TRBD1 (6 bases). V lost 0 bases, J lost 7 bases, and 15 bases lay in between. Germline V gives CDR1 MNHNS, CDR2 SASEGT. The CDR3 contains 15 residues. CDR3 loop: CASSEAGRGSLGYTF. Written as DNA, the CDR3 is TGTGCCAGCAGTGAAGCGGGCAGGGGCTCTCTTGGCTACACCTTC.

This rearrangement joins TRBV27 to TRBJ2-7; 8 positions agree with TRBD1. From germline, CDR1 is MNHEY and CDR2 SMNVEV (reference sequence). The CDR3 totals 14 residues. Germline trimming cut 4 bases from V and 4 bases from J; bases unmatched to any gene: 6. The CDR3 nucleotides read TGTGCCAGCAGTTCCCGACAGGGGCGGTACGAGCAGTACTTC. Translated: CASSSRQGRYEQYF.

The chain recombines TRBV30 with TRBJ2-1; D unresolved. The V end lost 1 base, the J end lost 10 bases, and 5 bases lay between the germline ends. The germline CDR1 and CDR2 sequences are GTSNPN and SVGIG (reference sequence). CDR3 length: 10 amino acids. DNA of the CDR3: TGTGCCTGGAGTGGGCAGGAGCAGTTCTTC. This sequence encodes CAWSGQEQFF.

This chain connects TRBV7-9 to TRBJ1-1; tentative D call: TRBD1 (6 bases). Germline values: CDR1 SEHNR, CDR2 FQNEAQ (reference sequence). Trimming left V 5 bases short and J 6 bases short, with 19 bases between. The CDR3 runs 15 residues. CDR3 DNA sequence: TGTGCCAGCAGCCCCAAAGGCAACAGGGACGCTGAAGCTTTCTTT. Protein sequence: CASSPKGNRDAEAFF.

The chain is built from TRBV27 and TRBJ2-1, with D tentatively TRBD2 (6 bases). The germline V gene has CDR1 MNHEY and CDR2 SMNVEV (reference sequence). Trimming removed 2 bases at V and 6 bases at J, with 14 bases between. The CDR3 runs 15 residues. The CDR3 reads CASSLRGRGPNEQFF. CDR3 DNA sequence: TGTGCCAGCAGTTTACGTGGGCGGGGCCCCAATGAGCAGTTCTTC.

This chain connects TRBV7-6 to TRBJ2-3; no reliable D call. Germline CDR1 SGHVS, CDR2 FNYEAQ. The CDR3 totals 12 residues. Deletions cut 2 bases from V and 8 bases from J, with 8 bases between. CDR3 loop: CASSLKAGTQYF. In DNA, the CDR3 is TGTGCCAGCAGCTTAAAGGCAGGTACGCAGTATTTT.

This clone was observed once. The J gene is TRBJ1-1, the V gene TRBV29-1; TRBD1 might be the D (5 bases). The V gene's germline CDR1 is SQVTM and CDR2 ANQGSEA. Trimming left V 6 bases short and J 1 base short, with 18 bases between. The CDR3 contains 15 residues. The CDR3 DNA sequence: TGCAGCGTCTCCCCGTTGGGAGGGGAGAACACTGAAGCTTTCTTT. Translated, it gives CSVSPLGGENTEAFF. Full variable domain (missing parts from reference TRBV29-1 and TRBJ1-1): SAVISQKPSRDICQRGTSLTIQCQVDSQVTMMFWYRQQPGQSLTLIATANQGSEATYESGFVIDKFPISRPNLTFSTLTVSNMSPEDSSIYLCSVSPLGGENTEAFFGQGTRLTVV.

The V call is TRBV28, the J call TRBJ2-2; 7 bases align to TRBD2. Germline V gene data show CDR1 as MDHEN and CDR2 as SYDVKM. Germline trimming cut 4 bases from V and 2 bases from J; bases unmatched to any gene: 4. The CDR3 loop spans 15 amino acids. CDR3: CASSSAGLNTGELFF. Here the CDR3 DNA reads TGTGCCAGCAGTTCAGCGGGACTTAACACCGGGGAGCTGTTTTTT.

J is TRBJ2-7 and V is TRBV5-1; 13 nucleotides match TRBD2. Trimming removed 0 bases from V and 6 bases from J; junction bases left unmatched: 6. The germline V gene encodes CDR1 SGHRS and CDR2 YFSETQ. This CDR3 contains 16 residues. The CDR3 here is CASSLGGLAGEREQYF. The CDR3 nucleotides are TGCGCCAGCAGCTTGGGAGGACTAGCGGGAGAGCGCGAGCAGTACTTC. The entire variable domain, with the rest obtained from reference TRBV5-1 and TRBJ2-7, is as follows: KAGVTQTPRYLIKTRGQQVTLSCSPISGHRSVSWYQQTPGQGLQFLFEYFSETQRNKGNFPGRFSGRQFSNSRSEMNVSTLELGDSALYLCASSLGGLAGEREQYFGPGTRLTVT.

The chain joins TRBV29-1 to TRBJ2-5, with D tentatively TRBD1 (5 bases). Germline CDR1 is SQVTM and CDR2 is ANQGSEA. The CDR3 covers 12 residues. Trimming pared 4 bases from V and 0 bases from J, leaving 6 bases between. DNA for the CDR3: TGCAGCGTTGCGGACAACCAAGAGACCCAGTACTTC. As protein: CSVADNQETQYF.

With respect to this clone: At one end, the junction sequence differs from germline, possibly due to a read error. The chain recombines TRBV28 with TRBJ2-2; D may be TRBD2 (5 bases). Germline CDR1 MDHEN, CDR2 SYDVKM. This CDR3 is 12 amino acids long. The CDR3 DNA reads as TGTGCCAGCAGCTGGGTACACCGGGGAGCTGTTTTT. Protein: CASSWVHRGAVF.

The chain links TRBV6-5 to TRBJ2-3, with D possibly TRBD2 on 5 matching bases. V lost 6 bases to trimming and J lost 6 bases, with 10 bases between them. There are 12 residues in the CDR3. Looked up from germline, CDR1 is MNHEY and CDR2 is SVGAGI. CDR3 bases: TGTGCCAGCAGCTCGGGGATGGATACGCAGTATTTT. It is translated as CASSSGMDTQYF.